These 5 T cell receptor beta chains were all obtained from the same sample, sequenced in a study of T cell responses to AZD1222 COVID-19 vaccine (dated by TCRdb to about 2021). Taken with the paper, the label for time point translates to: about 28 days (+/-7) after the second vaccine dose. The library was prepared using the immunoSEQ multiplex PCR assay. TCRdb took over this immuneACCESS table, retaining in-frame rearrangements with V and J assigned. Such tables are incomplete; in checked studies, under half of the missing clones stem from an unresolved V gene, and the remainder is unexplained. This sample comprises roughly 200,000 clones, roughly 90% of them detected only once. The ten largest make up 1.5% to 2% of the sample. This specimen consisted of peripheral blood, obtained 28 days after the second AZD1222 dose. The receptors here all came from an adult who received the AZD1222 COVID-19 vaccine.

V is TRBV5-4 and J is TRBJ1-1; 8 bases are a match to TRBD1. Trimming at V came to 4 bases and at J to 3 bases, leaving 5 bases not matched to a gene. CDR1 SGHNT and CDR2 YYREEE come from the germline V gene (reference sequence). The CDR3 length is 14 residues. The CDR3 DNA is TGTGCCAGCAGCCCCGTGGACAGGGACACTGAAGCTTTCTTT. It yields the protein CASSPVDRDTEAFF.

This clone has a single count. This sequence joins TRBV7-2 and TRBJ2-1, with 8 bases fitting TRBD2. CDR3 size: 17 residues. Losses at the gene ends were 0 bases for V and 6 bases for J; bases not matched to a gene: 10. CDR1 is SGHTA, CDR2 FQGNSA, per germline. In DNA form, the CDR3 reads TGTGCCAGCAGCTTAGCGCCTGCTAGCGGGTGGCGCAATGAGCAGTTCTTC. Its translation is CASSLAPASGWRNEQFF.

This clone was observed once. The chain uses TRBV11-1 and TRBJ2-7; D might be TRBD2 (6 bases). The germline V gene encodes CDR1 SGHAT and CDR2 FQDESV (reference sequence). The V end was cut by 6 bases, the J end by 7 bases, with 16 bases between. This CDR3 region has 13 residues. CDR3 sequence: CASRFTSGREQYF. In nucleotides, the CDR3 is TGTGCCAGCAGGTTCACTTCGGGGAGGGAGCAGTACTTC.

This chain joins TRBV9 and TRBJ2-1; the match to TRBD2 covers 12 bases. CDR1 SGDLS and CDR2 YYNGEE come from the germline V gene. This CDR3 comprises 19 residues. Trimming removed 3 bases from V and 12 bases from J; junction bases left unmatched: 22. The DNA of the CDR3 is TGTGCCAGCAGCGCGGGGGGTGGATGGGGACTAGCGGGTTCACAGGTGCAGTTCTTC. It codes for CASSAGGGWGLAGSQVQFF.

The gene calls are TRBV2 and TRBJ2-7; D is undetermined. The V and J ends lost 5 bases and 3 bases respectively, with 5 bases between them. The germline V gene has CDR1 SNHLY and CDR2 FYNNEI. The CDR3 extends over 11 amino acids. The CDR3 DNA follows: TGTGCCAGCAGTTCGGTCTACGAGCAGTACTTC. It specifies CASSSVYEQYF.